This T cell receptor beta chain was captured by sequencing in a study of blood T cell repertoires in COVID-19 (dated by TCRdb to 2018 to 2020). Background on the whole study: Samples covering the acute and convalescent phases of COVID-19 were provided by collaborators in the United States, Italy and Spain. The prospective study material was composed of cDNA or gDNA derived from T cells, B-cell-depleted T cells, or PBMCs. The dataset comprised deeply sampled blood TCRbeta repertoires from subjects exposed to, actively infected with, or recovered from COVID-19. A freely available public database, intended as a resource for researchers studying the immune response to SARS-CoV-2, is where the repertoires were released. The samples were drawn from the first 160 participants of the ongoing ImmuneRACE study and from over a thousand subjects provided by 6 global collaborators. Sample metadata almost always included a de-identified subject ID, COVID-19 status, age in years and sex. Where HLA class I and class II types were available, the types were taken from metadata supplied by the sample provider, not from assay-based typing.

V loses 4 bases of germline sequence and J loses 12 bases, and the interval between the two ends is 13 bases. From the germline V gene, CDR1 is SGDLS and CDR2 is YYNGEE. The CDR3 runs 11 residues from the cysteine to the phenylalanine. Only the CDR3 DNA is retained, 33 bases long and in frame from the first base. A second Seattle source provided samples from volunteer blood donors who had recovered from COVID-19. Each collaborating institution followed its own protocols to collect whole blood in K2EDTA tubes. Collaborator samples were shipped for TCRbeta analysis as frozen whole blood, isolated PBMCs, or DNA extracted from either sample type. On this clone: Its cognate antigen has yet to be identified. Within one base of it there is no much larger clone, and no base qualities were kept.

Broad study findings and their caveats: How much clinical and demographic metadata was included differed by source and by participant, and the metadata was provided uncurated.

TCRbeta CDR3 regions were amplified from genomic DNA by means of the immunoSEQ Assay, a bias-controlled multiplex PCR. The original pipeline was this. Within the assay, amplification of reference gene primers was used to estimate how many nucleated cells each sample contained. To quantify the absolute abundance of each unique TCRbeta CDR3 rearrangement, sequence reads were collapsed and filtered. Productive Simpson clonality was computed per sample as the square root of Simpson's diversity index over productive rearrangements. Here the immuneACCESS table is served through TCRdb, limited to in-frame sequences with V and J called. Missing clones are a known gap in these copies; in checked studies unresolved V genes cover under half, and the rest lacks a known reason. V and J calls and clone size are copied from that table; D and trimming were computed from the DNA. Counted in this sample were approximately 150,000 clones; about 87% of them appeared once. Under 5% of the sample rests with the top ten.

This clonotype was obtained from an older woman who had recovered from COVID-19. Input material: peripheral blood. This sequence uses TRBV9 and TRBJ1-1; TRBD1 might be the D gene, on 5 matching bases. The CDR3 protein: CASSNSGWTFF. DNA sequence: TGTGCCAGCAGCAATTCAGGGTGGACTTTCTTT.